The T cell receptor (beta chain) under discussion was sequenced for a study of T cell repertoires in cytomegalovirus infection. Across the whole study: Both CMV infection and a matching HLA type were indicated by public TCR beta signatures.

TCRdb fed the reads into MiXCR, producing one record per CDR3 protein. The top ten clones hold about an eighth of a sample with approximately 1,000,000 distinct CDR3 sequences, around 30% of them seen once. This clonotype was seen ten or more times. Its antigen remains unknown. This CDR3 contains 17 residues. Germline CDR1 is SGHVS and CDR2 is FNYEAQ. The V and J ends lost 4 bases and 8 bases respectively, with 23 bases between them. The TCR comes from a human donor in good health (CMV status not recorded). Some clones in this sample may be carry-over from other donors' samples. Sequencing was performed on cultured CD8+ T cells from PBMCs, taken from culture after CMV antigen stimulation. V gene TRBV7-6 combines with J gene TRBJ1-4; no clear D. The CDR3 DNA reads as TGTGCCAGCAGCTCCCCTAGGACGTCCCCCCGTGCCGAAAAACTGTTTTTT. Its protein is CASSSPRTSPRAEKLFF.